One and the same sample provided the 24 T cell receptor beta chains below, sequenced in a study of long-term antiretroviral therapy in people with HIV (dated 2022 in TCRdb). The immunoSEQ hsTCRB v3.0 assay was used at survey level resolution for TRB variable region sequencing. TCRdb holds this immuneACCESS table with in-frame rearrangements only. Some clones are missing; in checked studies, unresolved V genes explain under half, and the rest has no known cause. The sample contains 30,000 to 35,000 clones, around 74% of them found a single time. Approximately 3.4% of the sample rests with the top ten. The sample consisted of unsorted PBMCs, taken 3 years after starting antiretroviral therapy. The receptor source for this set is a man aged 45 to 65 with HIV.

This clone counts as medium-sized (0.01 to 0.1%). The chain couples TRBV6-5 to TRBJ2-7, with 9 positions matching TRBD1. Germline lookup yields CDR1 MNHEY and CDR2 SVGAGI. Trimming took 4 bases from V and 3 from J; bases not matched to a gene: 7. The CDR3 has 15 amino acids. The CDR3: CASSSPGQGVYEQYF. For the CDR3, the DNA is TGTGCCAGCAGTTCGCCGGGACAGGGCGTCTACGAGCAGTACTTC.

This clone was observed once. This sequence joins TRBV6-4 and TRBJ1-1, with D hard to call. The germline CDR1 and CDR2 sequences are MRHNA and SNTAGT. The CDR3 sequence is 13 residues long. Trimming removed 4 bases from V and 1 base from J, with 7 bases in between. This CDR3 reads CASSALKNTEAFF. In DNA, the CDR3 is TGTGCCAGCAGTGCCTTAAAGAACACTGAAGCTTTCTTT.

The V call is TRBV19, the J call TRBJ2-1; D is perhaps TRBD2 (6 bases). CDR1 is LNHDA and CDR2 is SQIVND in the germline V gene (reference sequence). Trimming pared 5 bases from V and 5 bases from J, leaving 16 bases between. The CDR3 consists of 15 residues. The CDR3 nucleotides are TGTGCCAGTAGTGCAGGCCGGGGGTTGGACAATGAGCAGTTCTTC. As protein: CASSAGRGLDNEQFF.

This chain connects TRBV28 to TRBJ1-1; a weak D match, TRBD1 (6 bases). The CDR3 runs to 14 residues. Looked up from germline, CDR1 is MDHEN and CDR2 is SYDVKM. Trimming removed 2 bases at V and 2 bases at J, with 9 bases between. The CDR3 coding sequence is TGTGCCAGCAGTTTACAGGGGATAAACACTGAAGCTTTCTTT. It is translated as CASSLQGINTEAFF.

The table lists this clone with a few counts. At the DNA level, this CDR3 is encoded by other sequences in the same sample as well. The chain links TRBV5-1 to TRBJ2-7, with 8 bases identical to TRBD1. The germline V gene encodes CDR1 SGHRS and CDR2 YFSETQ. V lost 3 bases and J lost 5; bases outside the gene matches: 4. The CDR3 is 13 residues long. The CDR3 DNA is TGCGCCAGCAGCTCCGGGACAGGCGACGAGCAGTACTTC. It encodes CASSSGTGDEQYF.

V gene TRBV12-1 combines with J gene TRBJ2-4; whether TRBD2, the table's D call, matches the DNA was not checked. TRBV12-1 is marked as a pseudogene. CDR3 length: 18 residues. CDR3: CASSFGGLAKSTKNIQYF. The CDR3 DNA reads as TGTGCCAGCAGCTTTGGGGGACTAGCGAAATCGACCAAAAACATTCAGTACTTC.

J is TRBJ2-5 and V is TRBV9; 9 bases line up with TRBD1. V shed 4 bases and J 7 bases; nucleotides not matched to a gene: 8. From germline, CDR1 is SGDLS and CDR2 YYNGEE. This CDR3 region has 14 residues. Here the CDR3 reads CASSPRDRVTTQYF. CDR3 bases: TGTGCCAGCAGCCCCCGGGACAGGGTAACGACCCAGTACTTC.

The chain has TRBV28 and TRBJ2-7; tentative D call: TRBD2 (6 bases). The ends were cut back, 10 bases at V and 3 bases at J, with 19 bases in the middle. This CDR3 spans 14 amino acids. Germline lookup yields CDR1 MDHEN and CDR2 SYDVKM. CDR3 nucleotides: TGTGCCACCGAAGGGGCGGGAAAACTCTACGAGCAGTACTTC. Translation: CATEGAGKLYEQYF.

The genes are TRBV5-1 and TRBJ1-5; TRBD1 matches 9 bases. Germline assignment: CDR1 SGHRS and CDR2 YFSETQ. The trim removed 3 bases at V and 5 bases at J, leaving 3 bases unmatched. The CDR3 spans 14 residues. DNA of the CDR3: TGCGCCAGCAGCTCGGGACAGGGCGATCAGCCCCAGCATTTT. Translating gives CASSSGQGDQPQHF.

Only one count was recorded for this clone. The chain couples TRBV19 to TRBJ2-7, with no clear D. This CDR3 is built from 15 residues. Germline V gene sequence: CDR1 LNHDA, CDR2 SQIVND (reference sequence). V was trimmed by 0 bases and J by 3 bases, leaving 12 bases between them. Here the CDR3 reads CASSIDFGIGYEQYF. CDR3 nucleotides: TGTGCCAGTAGTATAGATTTTGGGATCGGCTACGAGCAGTACTTC. The full variable domain, in which reference TRBV19 and TRBJ2-7 provide the parts outside the CDR3, is DGGITQSPKYLFRKEGQNVTLSCEQNLNHDAMYWYRQDPGQGLRLIYYSQIVNDFQKGDIAEGYSVSREKKESFPLTVTSAQKNPTAFYLCASSIDFGIGYEQYFGPGTRLTVT.

V is TRBV29-1 and J is TRBJ2-5; D is unresolved. CDR1 is SQVTM, CDR2 ANQGSEA, per germline. The CDR3 spans 11 residues. Trimming took off 4 bases at V and 9 bases at J, with 12 bases between the two ends. The CDR3 protein is CSVAWERAQYF. The DNA for the CDR3 is TGCAGCGTTGCGTGGGAACGGGCCCAGTACTTC.

Remarks on this clone: The junction does not match germline at one end; this may be a read error. The chain employs TRBV28 and TRBJ2-3, with D perhaps given as TRBD1 or TRBD2 (5 bases each). Looked up from germline, CDR1 is MDHEN and CDR2 is SYDVKM. The CDR3 totals 14 residues. The DNA of the CDR3 is TGTGCCAGCAGTTTAGGGGGTGGGGTCGTGTCCACCCTTTTT. This encodes CASSLGGGVVSTLF.

Notes on this clone: Relative to the germline gene, one junction end is altered; a read error may explain this. This chain connects TRBV19 to TRBJ1-5, with 8 positions matching TRBD1. Germline V gene lookup returns CDR1 LNHDA and CDR2 SQIVND (reference sequence). This CDR3 region has 15 residues. CDR3 region: CASTIGSGGDQPQHF. The CDR3 bases are TGTGCCAGTACTATAGGTTCAGGGGGCGATCAGCCCCAGCATTTT.

This clone is a singleton in its sample. V usage is TRBV28 and J usage is TRBJ2-1, with a weak D call TRBD2 (6 bases). V was clipped by 7 bases and J by 8 bases, with 27 bases between them. CDR3 length equals 17 residues. From germline, CDR1 is MDHEN and CDR2 SYDVKM. The CDR3 sequence: CASTLYRYSGRSDEQFF. The CDR3 DNA reads as TGTGCCAGCACCCTTTATAGGTATAGCGGTCGTTCGGATGAGCAGTTCTTC.

This clone was seen once. Other DNA sequences in this sample translate to the same CDR3. The J gene is TRBJ1-1, the V gene TRBV2; 9 bases align to TRBD1. The length of the CDR3 is 13 residues. V shed 9 bases, J shed 5 bases, and the junction held 7 bases outside the gene matches. Looked up from germline, CDR1 is SNHLY and CDR2 is FYNNEI. The DNA of the CDR3 is TGTGCCAGTTCACAGGGGGCTGGGACTGAAGCTTTCTTT. Translated: CASSQGAGTEAFF.

The chain is built from TRBV11-2 and TRBJ2-3; 13 nucleotides line up with TRBD2. Germline V gene data show CDR1 as SGHAT and CDR2 as FQNNGV. The CDR3 loop spans 18 amino acids. Trimming removed 5 bases from V and 0 bases from J; junction bases left unmatched: 8. The CDR3 protein is CASSPPGLAGSSTDTQYF. The DNA for the CDR3 is TGTGCCAGCAGCCCCCCGGGACTAGCGGGGTCTAGCACAGATACGCAGTATTTT.

This clone was counted between two and nine times. The chain couples TRBV29-1 to TRBJ2-2; TRBD1 agrees at 9 bases. The CDR3 sequence is 14 residues long. Germline V CDR1 and CDR2: SQVTM, ANQGSEA. The junction had 6 bases not matched to a gene; V was cut back by 7 bases and J by 3 bases. The CDR3 reads CSAGRDRDTGELFF. In nucleotides, the CDR3 is TGCAGCGCCGGACGGGACAGGGACACCGGGGAGCTGTTTTTT.

This chain links TRBV19 with TRBJ2-1; possible D gene TRBD1, 5 bases. CDR1 and CDR2 from the germline V gene are LNHDA and SQIVND (reference sequence). CDR3 length: 13 residues. V was clipped by 3 bases and J by 7 bases, with 10 bases between them. The CDR3 region is CASSISQANEQFF. In DNA form, the CDR3 reads TGTGCCAGTAGTATTTCACAGGCTAATGAGCAGTTCTTC.

The rearrangement uses TRBV9 and TRBJ2-3, with D perhaps assigned TRBD1 or TRBD2 (6 bases each). The CDR3 runs to 16 residues. The V end lost 0 bases, the J end lost 2 bases, and 13 bases lay between the germline ends. Germline lookup yields CDR1 SGDLS and CDR2 YYNGEE. DNA for the CDR3: TGTGCCAGCAGCGTAGGAGGGGGGTCCCACACAGATACGCAGTATTTT. This gives the protein CASSVGGGSHTDTQYF.

The J gene is TRBJ1-6, the V gene TRBV4-3; 7 positions match TRBD1. Germline V gives CDR1 LGHNA, CDR2 YSLEER. The CDR3 spans 17 residues. The ends lost 4 bases at V and 0 bases at J; junction bases unmatched: 6. CDR3 loop: CASSPKTGSSYNSPLHF. In DNA, the CDR3 is TGCGCCAGCAGCCCCAAGACAGGGAGCTCCTATAATTCACCCCTCCACTTT.

The rearrangement uses TRBV5-5 and TRBJ2-3; a weak D match, TRBD2 (6 bases). Germline loops: CDR1 SGHKS, CDR2 YYEKEE (reference sequence). V was cut by 4 bases and J by 1 base, with 19 bases left in between. This CDR3 spans 17 amino acids. CDR3 in amino acids: CASSLQTRDSRTDTQYF. CDR3 bases: TGTGCCAGCAGCCTGCAAACCCGGGACTCCCGCACAGATACGCAGTATTTT.

The chain couples TRBV15 to TRBJ1-4, with 9 positions matching TRBD1. CDR1 is LNHNV, CDR2 YYDKDF, per germline (reference sequence). Trimming at V came to 5 bases and at J to 8 bases, leaving 12 bases not matched to a gene. This CDR3 region has 16 residues. In DNA, the CDR3 is TGTGCCACCAGCGAACTTTCCGGGACAGGGAGGGAAAAACTGTTTTTT. This codes for CATSELSGTGREKLFF. The entire variable domain, with the rest obtained from reference TRBV15 and TRBJ1-4, is as follows: DAMVIQNPRYQVTQFGKPVTLSCSQTLNHNVMYWYQQKSSQAPKLLFHYYDKDFNNEADTPDNFQSRRPNTSFCFLDIRSPGLGDTAMYLCATSELSGTGREKLFFGSGTQLSVL.

This clone was recorded a few times. The rearrangement joins TRBV5-6 to TRBJ2-6, with 8 nucleotides matching TRBD2. The CDR3 has 18 residues. V lost 4 bases to trimming and J lost 2 bases; unmatched junction nucleotides: 11. Germline CDR1 and CDR2: SGHDT and YYEEEE. Here the CDR3 DNA reads TGTGCCAGCAGCATCGGACTAGCCGGGGGGGCTGGGGCCAACGTCCTGACTTTC. Translated: CASSIGLAGGAGANVLTF. The full variable domain, in which reference TRBV5-6 and TRBJ2-6 provide the parts outside the CDR3, is DAGVTQSPTHLIKTRGQQVTLRCSPKSGHDTVSWYQQALGQGPQFIFQYYEEEERQRGNFPDRFSGHQFPNYSSELNVNALLLGDSALYLCASSIGLAGGAGANVLTFGAGSRLTVL.

This chain links TRBV25-1 with TRBJ2-5; D unresolved. The V and J ends lost 3 bases and 4 bases respectively, with 12 bases between them. The CDR3 has 14 amino acids. CDR1 is MGHDK, CDR2 SYGVNS, per germline. The CDR3 is CASSDTLLRETQYF. DNA of the CDR3: TGTGCCAGCAGTGATACACTTCTAAGAGAGACCCAGTACTTC.